These 14 T cell receptor beta chains share one sample of origin, sequenced in a study of Ad26.COV2.S vaccination and SARS-CoV-2 variants. Treatment in this sample: some 19 received Ad26.COV2.S at low or high dose, single or two shots; roughly 5 received placebo; per-sample allocation not given. Sampling occurred on day 63 after the first vaccine or placebo injection. Only in-frame clones appear in the TCRdb table, and some are missing; sequencing was by immunoSEQ multiplex PCR. Of about 280,000 clones listed, roughly 86% are singletons. The specimen comprised peripheral blood, sampled in a trial of Ad26.COV2.S vaccine versus placebo. These receptors all come from a person aged 18-65 years who received the Ad26.COV2.S COVID-19 vaccine or a placebo.

The chain is built from TRBV12-3 or TRBV12-4 and TRBJ1-5; 9 nucleotides align to TRBD1. Trimming took 6 bases from V and 8 from J; bases not matched to a gene: 2. This CDR3 comprises 12 residues. The CDR3 reads CASRRQGEPQHF. CDR3 DNA: TGTGCCAGCAGACGACAGGGGGAGCCCCAGCATTTT.

This clone was found a few times. The rearrangement joins TRBV2 to TRBJ2-3; 7 bases fit TRBD2. Germline loops: CDR1 SNHLY, CDR2 FYNNEI. CDR3 length equals 14 residues. V shed 3 bases and J 8 bases; nucleotides not matched to a gene: 8. CDR3 sequence: CASSDRLAVATQYF. As DNA, the CDR3 is TGTGCCAGCAGTGATCGACTAGCCGTGGCTACGCAGTATTTT. Full variable domain (outside the CDR3, taken from reference TRBV2 and TRBJ2-3): EPEVTQTPSHQVTQMGQEVILRCVPISNHLYFYWYRQILGQKVEFLVSFYNNEISEKSEIFDDQFSVERPDGSNFTLKIRSTKLEDSAMYFCASSDRLAVATQYFGPGTRLTVL.

This clone was counted between two and nine times. This chain uses TRBV7-9 with TRBJ1-2, with D possibly matching TRBD1 (5 bases). CDR3 length: 13 residues. Germline CDR1 reads SEHNR; CDR2 reads FQNEAQ (reference sequence). Trimming removed 2 bases from V and 4 bases from J, with 8 bases in between. CDR3 sequence: CASSLQGAYGYTF. CDR3 nucleotides: TGTGCCAGCAGCTTACAGGGAGCCTATGGCTACACCTTC. Variable domain in full (rest from reference TRBV7-9 and TRBJ1-2): DTGVSQNPRHKITKRGQNVTFRCDPISEHNRLYWYRQTLGQGPEFLTYFQNEAQLEKSRLLSDRFSAERPKGSFSTLEIQRTEQGDSAMYLCASSLQGAYGYTFGSGTRLTVV.

The chain joins TRBV30 to TRBJ2-7; D might be TRBD2 (5 bases). Deletions cut 2 bases from V and 2 bases from J, with 7 bases between. CDR3 length equals 12 residues. Germline lookup yields CDR1 GTSNPN and CDR2 SVGIG (reference sequence). The CDR3 here is CAWSPGTYEQYF. Here the CDR3 DNA reads TGTGCCTGGAGTCCGGGAACCTACGAGCAGTACTTC.

This chain links TRBV5-7 with TRBJ2-3, with 10 bases that match TRBD2. TRBV5-7 is recorded as an ORF, its role being uncertain. Trimming at V came to 0 bases and at J to 5 bases, leaving 9 bases not matched to a gene. The CDR3 contains 17 residues. The CDR3 DNA follows: TGTGCCAGCAGCTTGGCCCTCACTAGCGGGGCGGAAGATACGCAGTATTTT. Protein: CASSLALTSGAEDTQYF.

The chain combines TRBV6-5 with TRBJ1-1; 8 nucleotides match TRBD1. The CDR3 spans 14 residues. From germline, CDR1 is MNHEY and CDR2 SVGAGI. J gave up 10 bases and V 2 bases, and 9 bases lay outside the gene matches. The CDR3 reads CASSYRTGFGVAFF. CDR3 bases: TGTGCCAGCAGTTACCGGACAGGGTTCGGAGTAGCTTTCTTT.

The V call is TRBV5-1, the J call TRBJ2-5; TRBD1 matches 9 bases. V dropped 4 bases and J dropped 7; count of bases not matched to a gene: 11. The germline CDR1 and CDR2 sequences are SGHRS and YFSETQ. The CDR3 has 15 residues. This chain's CDR3 is CASSPDRGIRATQYF. Here the CDR3 DNA reads TGCGCCAGCAGCCCGGACAGGGGAATTCGAGCGACCCAGTACTTC.

The sample holds a few counts of this clone. The chain links TRBV30 to TRBJ1-3, with D tentatively TRBD1 (6 bases). The CDR3 has 12 amino acids. Germline CDR1 reads GTSNPN; CDR2 reads SVGIG (reference sequence). V was trimmed by 4 bases and J by 15 bases, leaving 19 bases between them. The CDR3 sequence is CAWTSLPGHQYF. For the CDR3, the DNA is TGTGCCTGGACTTCACTTCCGGGACATCAATATTTT.

The chain employs TRBV5-1 and TRBJ1-1; a possible D gene is TRBD1 (6 bases). Per germline, CDR1 SGHRS and CDR2 YFSETQ. The CDR3 is made up of 15 amino acids. V lost 0 bases and J 1 base, leaving 10 bases between the germline ends. In DNA form, the CDR3 reads TGCGCCAGCAGCTTGGCTATGGGGGCGAACACTGAAGCTTTCTTT. Its translation is CASSLAMGANTEAFF.

The rearrangement uses TRBV6-5 and TRBJ2-7; D is possibly TRBD2 (5 bases). The V end lost 0 bases, the J end lost 4 bases, and 16 bases lay between the germline ends. The CDR3 runs to 16 residues. Germline CDR1 reads MNHEY; CDR2 reads SVGAGI. The DNA of the CDR3 is TGTGCCAGCAGTTACTCGAATCGCGGACTTAAGTACGAGCAGTACTTC. Its protein product is CASSYSNRGLKYEQYF.

The J gene is TRBJ1-5, the V gene TRBV21-1. TRBV21-1 is listed as a pseudogene. The CDR3 contains 14 residues. The CDR3 is CASSPQEGREPQHF. The DNA for the CDR3 is TGTGCCAGCAGCCCCCAAGAGGGTCGGGAGCCCCAGCATTTT.

The genes are TRBV6-1 and TRBJ2-7, with no clear D. Trimming stripped 4 bases from V and 0 bases from J, with 19 bases between. This CDR3 spans 17 amino acids. Germline V lookup: CDR1 MNHNS, CDR2 SASEGT. CDR3 loop: CASSGSTLAPHSYEQYF. For the CDR3, the DNA is TGTGCCAGCAGTGGCTCTACTTTGGCCCCTCACTCCTACGAGCAGTACTTC.

The chain employs TRBV6-2 or TRBV6-3 and TRBJ1-5, with 10 bases lining up with TRBD1. V shed 5 bases and J 6 bases; nucleotides not matched to a gene: 7. Germline CDR1 MNHEY, CDR2 SVGEGT. The CDR3 consists of 15 residues. CDR3 coding DNA: TGTGCCAGCAGTCGACAGGGGGCCCTCGGTCAGCCCCAGCATTTT. This codes for CASSRQGALGQPQHF.

The J gene is TRBJ2-4, the V gene TRBV6-8; D possibly corresponds to TRBD2 (6 bases). This CDR3 comprises 15 residues. Germline assignment: CDR1 MNHGY and CDR2 SAAAGT. Trimming cost V 5 bases and J 0 bases, with 11 bases left between them. The DNA for the CDR3 is TGTGCCAGCAGTCCGGAGGGGCTAGCCAAAAACATTCAGTACTTC. It translates to CASSPEGLAKNIQYF.